This TCR beta chain stems from a study of identical twins. TCRdb reprocessed the 5' RACE reads via MiXCR and lists one record per CDR3 protein. Among 500,000 to 650,000 distinct CDR3 sequences listed, about 20% were seen once. Trimming took off 4 bases at V and 6 bases at J, with 17 bases between the two ends. The CDR3 is 15 residues long. Germline CDR1 SGHRS, CDR2 YFSETQ. The data also belong to a second study, concerning yellow fever vaccine responses in identical twins. This second study notes: The T cell response to vaccination in identical twins was reportedly partly convergent and partly personalized.

The sequencing input was CD4+ T cells sorted from blood. This TCR came from a woman aged 18-29 years in good health. The chain carries TRBV5-1 and TRBJ2-1; D perhaps matches TRBD2 (6 bases). CDR3 sequence reads: CASSLGPGAPNEQFF. CDR3 bases: TGCGCCAGCAGCCTTGGTCCGGGAGCGCCCAATGAGCAGTTCTTC.